This TCR beta chain was recovered during a study of blood T cell repertoires in COVID-19. Clinical histories supplied by participants themselves formed the basis of cohort assignment. As processed by the authors: The assay estimated nucleated cells by amplifying reference gene primers. Assay used: immunoSEQ multiplex PCR; TCRdb lists only in-frame clones, some missing. The DNA gave D and trimming, while V, J and clone size come from that table. This table has 150,000 to 200,000 clones, roughly 90% appearing once. The CDR3 covers 14 residues. The V segment lost 5 bases and the J segment 1 base; nucleotides outside the gene matches: 2. CDR1 and CDR2 from the germline V gene are SEHNR and FQNEAQ (reference sequence).

The J gene is TRBJ2-3, the V gene TRBV7-9; 8 bases are shared with TRBD2. What was sequenced was PBMCs or T cells enriched from blood (not recorded which). This TCR was sampled from a woman aged 25 to 39 who had recovered from COVID-19. The DNA for the CDR3 is TGTGCCAGCAGCGTTAGCGGGGGCACAGATACGCAGTATTTT. Its protein is CASSVSGGTDTQYF. Looking up the rest from reference TRBV7-9 and TRBJ2-3 gives the full variable domain: DTGVSQNPRHKITKRGQNVTFRCDPISEHNRLYWYRQTLGQGPEFLTYFQNEAQLEKSRLLSDRFSAERPKGSFSTLEIQRTEQGDSAMYLCASSVSGGTDTQYFGPGTRLTVL.